The sequence of this T cell receptor (beta chain) was determined in a study of blood T cell repertoires in COVID-19. Study in general: Acute and convalescent COVID-19 samples came from the United States, Italy and Spain. T cells, B-cell-depleted T cells, or PBMCs provided the cDNA or gDNA that served as material.

Source study methods: Nucleated cell number was recorded as an estimate derived from reference gene primer amplification. Sequencing used immunoSEQ multiplex PCR; TCRdb keeps in-frame clones, though not all of them. V and J calls and clone size come straight from that table; D and trimming were deduced from the DNA. Of 48,000 or so clones listed, approximately 87% were seen once; the top ten hold almost 6%. The receptor was isolated from a woman aged 55 to 70 with acute or convalescent COVID-19. Sequenced material: peripheral blood.

CDR3 bases: TGTGCCAGCAGTGAGACTAGCGGGAGTTCCTACGAGCAGTACTTC. Its protein is CASSETSGSSYEQYF. The chain combines TRBV25-1 with TRBJ2-7, with TRBD2 matching 12 bases. In germline, CDR1 is MGHDK, CDR2 SYGVNS. V was clipped by 3 bases and J by 1 base; unmatched bases: 1. This CDR3 is built from 15 residues.